This note documents a single T cell receptor (beta chain) sequence. The data originate from a study of T-cell memory formation after mild COVID-19. In TCRdb, the 5' RACE reads were re-called with MiXCR into one record per CDR3 protein. Among more than 120,000 distinct CDR3 sequences listed, about 5.7% were seen once. The sample comprised PBMCs or a T cell subset sorted from them (not recorded which). This receptor was obtained from an adult woman who had mild COVID-19 (a few samples of this study predate the infection). Cell type and time point are not known.

The CDR3 is CASSLELAGTNEQFF. The CDR3 bases are TGCGCCAGCAGCTTGGAACTAGCGGGGACCAATGAGCAGTTCTTC. The rearrangement links TRBV5-1 to TRBJ2-1, with 10 bases identical to TRBD2. The V gene's germline CDR1 is SGHRS and CDR2 YFSETQ. CDR3 length: 15 amino acids. The ends lost 0 bases at V and 6 bases at J; junction bases unmatched: 3.